This paragraph covers one T cell receptor (beta chain) sequence. Its specificity is unknown. The data originate from a study of regulatory T cells in long-lasting Graves disease. Regarding time point: persistent/refractory GD, antithyroid drugs over 5 years with positive TRAb. PBMC RNA was the source of the TCR library. Graves' disease was diagnosed by American Thyroid Association guidelines. With EDTA tubes as the receptacles, about 9.2 milliliters of peripheral blood were drawn. General study results and limits: Among samples with persistent disease, TRBV28, TRBJ1-2 and TRBJ2-5 were favored. Persistent Graves' patients had lower TCR diversity than newly diagnosed ones.

Between the trimmed V and J ends, which lost 10 bases and 3 bases, there was a span of 17 bases. This CDR3 has 14 amino acids. From germline, CDR1 is MDHEN and CDR2 SYDVKM. TCR beta libraries were built with iRepertoire HTBI primers and Arm-PCR of CDR3 regions. MiXCR, run by TCRdb on the multiplex PCR reads, gives a single entry per CDR3 protein. Of approximately 400,000 distinct CDR3 sequences in the sample, 23% are singletons; the top ten hold about a quarter. The clonotype was recovered from a female donor with Graves disease. This chain uses TRBV28 with TRBJ2-3, with D maybe TRBD2 (5 bases). Sequenced material: peripheral blood mononuclear cells (PBMCs), taken when the disease was refractory, from a patient treated with antithyroid drugs. The CDR3 sequence is CATLEGGLTDTQYF. DNA for the CDR3: TGTGCCACCTTAGAGGGTGGTCTGACAGATACGCAGTATTTT.